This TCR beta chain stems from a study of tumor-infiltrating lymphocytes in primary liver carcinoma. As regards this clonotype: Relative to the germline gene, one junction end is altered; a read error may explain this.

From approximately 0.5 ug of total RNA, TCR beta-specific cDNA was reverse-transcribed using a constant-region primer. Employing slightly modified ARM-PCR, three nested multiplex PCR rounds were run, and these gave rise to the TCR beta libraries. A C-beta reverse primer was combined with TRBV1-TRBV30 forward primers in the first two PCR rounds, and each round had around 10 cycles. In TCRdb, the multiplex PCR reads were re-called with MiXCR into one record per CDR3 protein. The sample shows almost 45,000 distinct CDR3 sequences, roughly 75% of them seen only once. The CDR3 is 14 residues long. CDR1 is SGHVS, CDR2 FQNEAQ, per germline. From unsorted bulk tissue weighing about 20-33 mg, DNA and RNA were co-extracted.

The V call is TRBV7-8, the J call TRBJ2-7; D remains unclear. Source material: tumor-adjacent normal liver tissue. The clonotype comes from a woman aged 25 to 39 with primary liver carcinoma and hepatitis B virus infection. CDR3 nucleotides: TGTGCCAGCAGCGCCCTCCTGTTGTCCCCCGTGCAATATTTC. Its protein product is CASSALLLSPVQYF. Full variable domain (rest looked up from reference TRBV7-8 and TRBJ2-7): GAGVSQSPRYKVAKRGQDVALRCDPISGHVSLFWYQQALGQGPEFLTYFQNEAQLDKSGLPSDRFFAERPEGSVSTLKIQRTQQEDSAVYLCASSALLLSPVQYFGPGTRLTVT.